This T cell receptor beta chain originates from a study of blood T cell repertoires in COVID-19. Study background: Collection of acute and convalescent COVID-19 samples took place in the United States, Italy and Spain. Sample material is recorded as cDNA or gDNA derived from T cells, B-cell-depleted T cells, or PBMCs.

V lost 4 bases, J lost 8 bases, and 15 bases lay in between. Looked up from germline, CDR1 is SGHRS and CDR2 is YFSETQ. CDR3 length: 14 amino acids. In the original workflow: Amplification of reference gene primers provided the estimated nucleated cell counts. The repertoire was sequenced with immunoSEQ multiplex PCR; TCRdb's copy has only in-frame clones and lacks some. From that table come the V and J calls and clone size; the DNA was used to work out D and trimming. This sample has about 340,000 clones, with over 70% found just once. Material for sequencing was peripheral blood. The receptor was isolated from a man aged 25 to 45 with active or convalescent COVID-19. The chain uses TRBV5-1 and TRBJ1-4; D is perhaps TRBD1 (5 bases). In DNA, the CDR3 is TGCGCCAGCAGCCCGGAAACTGACAGAGAAAAACTGTTTTTT. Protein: CASSPETDREKLFF.